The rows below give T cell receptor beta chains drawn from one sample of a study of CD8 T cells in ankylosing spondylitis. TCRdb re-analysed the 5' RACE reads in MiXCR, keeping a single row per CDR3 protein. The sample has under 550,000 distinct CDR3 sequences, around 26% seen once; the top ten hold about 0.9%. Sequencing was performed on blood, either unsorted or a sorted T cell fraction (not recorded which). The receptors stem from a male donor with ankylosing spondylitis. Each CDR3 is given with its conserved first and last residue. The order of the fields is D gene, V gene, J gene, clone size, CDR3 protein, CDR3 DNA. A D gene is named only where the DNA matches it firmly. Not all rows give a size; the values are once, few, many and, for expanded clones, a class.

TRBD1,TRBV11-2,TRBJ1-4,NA,CASSSQGADDEKLFF,TGTGCCAGCAGCTCCCAGGGGGCAGATGATGAAAAACTGTTTTTT
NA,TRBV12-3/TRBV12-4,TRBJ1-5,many,CASSLSGIQPQHF,TGTGCCAGCAGTTTATCGGGGATTCAGCCCCAGCATTTT
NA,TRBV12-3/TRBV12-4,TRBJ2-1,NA,CASSPGGLKGFHEQFF,TGTGCCAGCAGTCCCGGGGGGCTAAAGGGCTTCCATGAGCAGTTCTTC
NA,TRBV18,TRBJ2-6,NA,CASSSDLLRTGANVLTF,TGTGCCAGCTCGTCGGACTTACTTAGGACTGGGGCCAACGTCCTGACTTTC
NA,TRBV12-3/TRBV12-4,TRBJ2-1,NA,CASSLPRTYNEQFF,TGTGCCAGCAGTTTACCACGGACATACAATGAGCAGTTCTTC
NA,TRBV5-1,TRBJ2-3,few,CASSLSGDADTQYF,TGCGCCAGCAGCTTGTCTGGGGACGCAGATACGCAGTATTTT
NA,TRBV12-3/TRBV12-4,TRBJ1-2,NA,CASTQNGAHYGYTF,TGTGCCAGCACCCAGAACGGGGCTCACTATGGCTACACCTTC
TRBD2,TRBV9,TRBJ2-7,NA,CASIGTSGSYEQYF,TGTGCCTCCATCGGGACTAGCGGCTCCTACGAGCAGTACTTC
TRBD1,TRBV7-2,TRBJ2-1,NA,CASSPTDRGQFF,TGTGCCAGCAGCCCAACGGACAGGGGGCAGTTCTTC
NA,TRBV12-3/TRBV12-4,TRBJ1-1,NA,CASRRGSSNTEAFF,TGTGCCAGCAGGCGGGGCAGTTCGAACACTGAAGCTTTCTTT
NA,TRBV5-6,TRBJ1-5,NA,CASSLGGHQDQPQHF,TGTGCCAGCAGCTTGGGAGGACACCAGGATCAGCCCCAGCATTTT
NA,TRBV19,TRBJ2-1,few,CASSIQGVSYNEQFF,TGTGCCAGTAGTATCCAAGGAGTTTCCTACAATGAGCAGTTCTTC
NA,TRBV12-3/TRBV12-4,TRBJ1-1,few,CASIRPGVSNTEAFF,TGTGCCAGCATCCGTCCTGGGGTGTCGAACACTGAAGCTTTCTTT
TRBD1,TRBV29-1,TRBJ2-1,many,CSVDGQGVWDEQFF,TGCAGCGTTGACGGACAGGGTGTGTGGGATGAGCAGTTCTTC
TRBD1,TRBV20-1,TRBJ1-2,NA,CSARGQVVYGYTF,TGCAGTGCTCGGGGACAGGTTGTCTATGGCTACACCTTC
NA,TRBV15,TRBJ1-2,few,CATSSPGGVDYGYTF,TGTGCCACCAGCTCCCCTGGAGGGGTGGACTATGGCTACACCTTC
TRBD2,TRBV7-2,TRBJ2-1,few,CASTRGSGIINEQFF,TGTGCCAGCACCAGAGGAAGCGGGATCATAAATGAGCAGTTCTTC
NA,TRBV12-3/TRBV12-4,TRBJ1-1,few,CASSLQASYTEAFF,TGTGCCAGCAGTTTACAGGCCAGCTACACTGAAGCTTTCTTT
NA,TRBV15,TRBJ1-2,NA,CATSRDRRETNYGYTF,TGTGCCACCAGCAGAGATAGGAGGGAAACGAACTATGGCTACACCTTC
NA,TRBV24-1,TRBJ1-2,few,CATSVADNYGYTF,TGTGCCACCAGTGTGGCGGATAACTATGGCTACACCTTC
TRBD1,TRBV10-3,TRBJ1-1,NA,CAISHDRDTEAFF,TGTGCCATCAGCCACGACAGGGACACTGAAGCTTTCTTT
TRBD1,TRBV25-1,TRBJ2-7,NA,CASSDNLTGDKQYF,TGTGCCAGCAGTGATAACCTCACAGGGGACAAGCAGTACTTC
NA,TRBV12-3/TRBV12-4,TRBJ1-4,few,CASSSSPFVGTNEKLFF,TGTGCCAGCAGTTCCTCACCATTCGTAGGGACTAATGAAAAACTGTTTTTT
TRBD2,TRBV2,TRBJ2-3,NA,CASSRLAADTQYF,TGTGCCAGCAGTCGACTAGCCGCAGATACGCAGTATTTT
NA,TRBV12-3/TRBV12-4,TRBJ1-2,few,CASSLRPDYGYTF,TGTGCCAGCAGTTTAAGGCCAGACTATGGCTACACCTTC
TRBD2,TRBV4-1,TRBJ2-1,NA,CASSQGRNLAAGPGNEQFF,TGCGCCAGCAGCCAAGGTCGGAACCTAGCGGCAGGCCCAGGCAATGAGCAGTTCTTC
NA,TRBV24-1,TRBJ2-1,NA,CATSDSSLAGSEQFF,TGTGCCACCAGTGATTCCTCCCTTGCTGGCAGTGAGCAGTTCTTC
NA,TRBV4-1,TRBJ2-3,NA,CASSDLGSRERTDTQYF,TGCGCCAGCAGCGATCTGGGGAGTAGGGAACGCACAGATACGCAGTATTTT
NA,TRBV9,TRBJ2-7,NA,CASSVGLRAPSAYEQYF,TGTGCCAGCAGCGTGGGCCTACGGGCGCCTTCGGCCTACGAGCAGTACTTC
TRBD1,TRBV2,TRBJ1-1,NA,CASSPGQGQTEAFF,TGTGCCAGCAGTCCAGGACAGGGGCAGACTGAAGCTTTCTTT
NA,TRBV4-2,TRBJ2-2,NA,CASSPTGPGELFF,TGTGCCAGCAGCCCAACAGGGCCCGGGGAGCTGTTTTTT
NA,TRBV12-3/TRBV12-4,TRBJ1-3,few,CASSFRNTIYF,TGTGCCAGCAGTTTCCGAAACACCATATATTTT
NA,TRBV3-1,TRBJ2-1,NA,CASSQVRSSNNEQFF,TGTGCCAGCAGCCAAGTACGCAGTTCTAACAATGAGCAGTTCTTC
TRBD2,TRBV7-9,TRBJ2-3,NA,CASSYGLAGGVDTQYF,TGTGCCAGCAGCTACGGACTAGCGGGAGGGGTAGATACGCAGTATTTT
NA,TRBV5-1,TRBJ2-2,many,CASSPARATGELFF,TGCGCCAGCAGCCCGGCAAGGGCTACCGGGGAGCTGTTTTTT
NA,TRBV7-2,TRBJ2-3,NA,CASLNYPGTQYF,TGTGCCAGCCTAAACTACCCCGGTACGCAGTATTTT
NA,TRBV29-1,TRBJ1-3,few,CSVEVQGNTIYF,TGCAGCGTTGAAGTACAGGGAAACACCATATATTTT
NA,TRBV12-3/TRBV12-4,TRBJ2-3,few,CASSLIQGLDTQYF,TGTGCCAGCAGTCTAATACAGGGTCTGGATACGCAGTATTTT
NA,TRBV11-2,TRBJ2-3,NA,CASSSLSADTQYF,TGTGCCAGCAGCTCCCTTAGCGCAGATACGCAGTATTTT
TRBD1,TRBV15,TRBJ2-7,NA,CATRGGTGDHEQYF,TGTGCCACCAGAGGTGGAACAGGGGACCACGAGCAGTACTTC
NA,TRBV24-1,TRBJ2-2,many,CATSDLFVTNTGELFF,TGTGCCACCAGTGATTTATTCGTCACGAACACCGGGGAGCTGTTTTTT
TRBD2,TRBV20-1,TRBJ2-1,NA,CSARHSGRVGDEQFF,TGCAGTGCTCGTCATAGCGGGAGGGTTGGGGATGAGCAGTTCTTC
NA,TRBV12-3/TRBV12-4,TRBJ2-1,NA,CAVLGPLGDLRNEQFF,TGTGCCGTCTTGGGGCCCCTCGGGGACCTAAGGAATGAGCAGTTCTTC
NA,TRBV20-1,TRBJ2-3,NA,CSARPGEGTDTQYF,TGCAGTGCTAGACCGGGAGAAGGCACAGATACGCAGTATTTT